The present entry profiles one TCR beta chain with its context. This entry comes from a study of cytomegalovirus exposure and HLA in healthy donors. PCR employed 60 Vbeta and 13 Jbeta primers. Produced via immunoSEQ multiplex PCR; TCRdb's table is partial and in-frame only. Counted here are some 130,000 clones, approximately 79% occurring once; the ten biggest clones make up approximately 0.97%. The clonotype originates from a man aged 18 to 30 in good health and CMV-seronegative. Sequenced: PBMCs.

CDR3 loop: CASSITRGGLNEQFF. The CDR3 nucleotides read TGTGCCAGTAGTATAACCCGGGGGGGCCTGAATGAGCAGTTCTTC. The chain recombines TRBV19 with TRBJ2-1; 8 bases map to TRBD2. V was clipped by 2 bases and J by 7 bases; unmatched bases: 7. The CDR3 spans 15 residues. Germline CDR1 is LNHDA and CDR2 is SQIVND (reference sequence). Full variable domain (rest looked up from reference TRBV19 and TRBJ2-1): DGGITQSPKYLFRKEGQNVTLSCEQNLNHDAMYWYRQDPGQGLRLIYYSQIVNDFQKGDIAEGYSVSREKKESFPLTVTSAQKNPTAFYLCASSITRGGLNEQFFGPGTRLTVL.